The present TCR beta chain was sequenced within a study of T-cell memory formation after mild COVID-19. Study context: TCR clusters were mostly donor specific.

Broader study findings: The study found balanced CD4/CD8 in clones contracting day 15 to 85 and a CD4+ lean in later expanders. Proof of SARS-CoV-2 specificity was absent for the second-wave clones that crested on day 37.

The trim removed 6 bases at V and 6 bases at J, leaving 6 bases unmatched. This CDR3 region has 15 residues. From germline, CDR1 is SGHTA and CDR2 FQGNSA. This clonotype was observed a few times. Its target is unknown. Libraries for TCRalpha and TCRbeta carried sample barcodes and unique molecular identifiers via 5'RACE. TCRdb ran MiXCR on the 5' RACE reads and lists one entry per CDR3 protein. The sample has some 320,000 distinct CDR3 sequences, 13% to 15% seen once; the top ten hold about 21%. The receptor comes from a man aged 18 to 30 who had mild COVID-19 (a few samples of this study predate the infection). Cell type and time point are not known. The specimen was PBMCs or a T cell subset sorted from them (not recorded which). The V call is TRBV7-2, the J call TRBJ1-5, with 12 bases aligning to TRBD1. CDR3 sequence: CASRGGTGGAQPQHF. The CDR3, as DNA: TGTGCCAGCAGGGGGGGGACAGGGGGCGCTCAGCCCCAGCATTTT.